This T cell receptor (beta chain) was sequenced in a study of a mutant IDH1 vaccine in newly diagnosed glioma. On the study more broadly: There were approximately 60% males and about 38% females among treated patients, whose mean age was approximately 38 years.

This clone was detected once. What it binds is not known. One junction end disagrees with the germline gene, perhaps due to a read error. CDR1 SNHLY and CDR2 FYNNEI come from the germline V gene. The CDR3 has 14 amino acids. Specified time point: week 11, during vaccination. Vaccination comprised doses that each held 300 ug of mutant IDH1 20-mer peptide, plus topical imiquimod. Each of the donors came in with new WHO grade 3 or 4 astrocytomas that were IDH1-mutant and ATRX-lost. Here immunoSEQ multiplex PCR was the method, and the copy in TCRdb shows in-frame clones only, minus some. The sample yields 95,000 to 120,000 clones, roughly 88% seen once.

This sequence originates from a woman between 45 and 60 years old with glioma. The V and J genes are TRBV2 and TRBJ1-2; TRBD1 might be the D (6 bases). The input for sequencing was PBMCs, taken from a glioma patient whose treatment included an IDH1 peptide vaccine. CDR3 nucleotide sequence: TGTGCCAGCAGTGAAGCGCTTGGAGGGGGGCTCGCGGCCTTC. Translation: CASSEALGGGLAAF.